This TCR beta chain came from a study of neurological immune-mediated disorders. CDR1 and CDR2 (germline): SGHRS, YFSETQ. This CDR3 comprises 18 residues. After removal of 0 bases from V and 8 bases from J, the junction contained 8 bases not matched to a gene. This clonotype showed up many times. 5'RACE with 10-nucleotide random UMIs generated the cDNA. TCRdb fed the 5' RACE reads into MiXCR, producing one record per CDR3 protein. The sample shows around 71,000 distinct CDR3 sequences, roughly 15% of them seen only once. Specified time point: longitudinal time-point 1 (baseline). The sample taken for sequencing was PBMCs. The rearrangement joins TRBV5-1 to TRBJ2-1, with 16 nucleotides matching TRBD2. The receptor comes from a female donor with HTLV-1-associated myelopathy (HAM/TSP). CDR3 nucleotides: TGCGCCAGCAGCTTGGTAAAAACCGGGACTAGCGGGGGGGATGAGCAGTTCTTC. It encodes CASSLVKTGTSGGDEQFF.